Listed below are T cell receptor beta chains from one sample, sequenced in a study of neurological immune-mediated disorders. From the 5' RACE reads, TCRdb called clonotypes with MiXCR, one entry per CDR3 protein. Altogether 65,000 to 90,000 distinct CDR3 sequences are present, 2.5% to 3.5% being singletons, with the ten largest covering 4% to 6.5%. Sequences were obtained from PBMCs. The receptors originated from a woman between 45 and 60 years old with multiple sclerosis. The CDR3 runs from the conserved cysteine through the conserved F or W. The D gene is left open where the match is weak. Clone sizes are shown as once, few or many counts, or a class when the clone is expanded.

v_call	j_call	clone_size	d_call	cdr3_nt	cdr3_aa
TRBV4-3	TRBJ2-3	many	.	TGCGCCAGCAGCCAAGACGGCGGGCTAGCCCCGTATTTT	CASSQDGGLAPYF
TRBV7-7	TRBJ2-5	many	TRBD1	TGTGCTAGCAGCCCACGGACAGGGGAGGAGACCCAGTACTTC	CASSPRTGEETQYF
TRBV3-1	TRBJ1-4	many	.	TGTGCCAGCAGTCGCCATGCAGGCAACCCCGCTAATGAAAAACTGTTTTTT	CASSRHAGNPANEKLFF
TRBV20-1	TRBJ2-5	many	TRBD2	TGCAGTGCACCGGGACTAGCGGGGAGCTTGTACCAAGAGACCCAGTACTTC	CSAPGLAGSLYQETQYF
TRBV11-3	TRBJ2-5	many	.	TGTGCCAGCAGCTCTGATAGTAGCGGAGGACAAGAGACCCAGTACTTC	CASSSDSSGGQETQYF
TRBV15	TRBJ2-1	many	.	TGTGCCACCAGCAGAAGGGCGGGAGAGCAGTTCTTC	CATSRRAGEQFF
TRBV7-9	TRBJ2-2	many	.	TGTGCCAGCAGCTCAGGCGGGGAGCTGTTTTTT	CASSSGGELFF
TRBV5-8	TRBJ1-3	many	.	TGTGCCAGCAGCTTGAGCAGATCGGCTGGAAACACCATATATTTT	CASSLSRSAGNTIYF
TRBV5-1	TRBJ2-5	few	.	TGCGCCAGCAGGACGAACCCCCAAGAGACCCAGTACTTC	CASRTNPQETQYF
TRBV7-2	TRBJ2-7	many	.	TGTGCCAGCAGCTTAGACCCCGGCTTCTACGAGCAGTACTTC	CASSLDPGFYEQYF
TRBV28	TRBJ2-7	many	.	TGTGCCAGCAGTTTTACAGGCGGGTATGCCTACGAGCAGTACTTC	CASSFTGGYAYEQYF
TRBV6-5	TRBJ2-2	many	.	TGTGCCAGCTATCTGGGGTCACAGGTCCGCAACACCGGGGAGCTGTTTTTT	CASYLGSQVRNTGELFF